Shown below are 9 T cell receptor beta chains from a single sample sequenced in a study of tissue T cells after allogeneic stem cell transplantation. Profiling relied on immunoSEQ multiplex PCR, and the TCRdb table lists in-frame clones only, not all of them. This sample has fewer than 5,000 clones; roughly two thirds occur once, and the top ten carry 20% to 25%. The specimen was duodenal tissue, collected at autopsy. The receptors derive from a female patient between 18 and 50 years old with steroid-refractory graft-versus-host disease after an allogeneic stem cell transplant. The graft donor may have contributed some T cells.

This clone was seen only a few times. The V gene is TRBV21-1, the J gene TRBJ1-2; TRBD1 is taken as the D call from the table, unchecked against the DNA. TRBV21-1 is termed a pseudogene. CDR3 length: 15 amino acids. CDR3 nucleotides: TGTGCCAGCAGCTCGCCGGGACAAACAATTAGAGGCTACACCTTC. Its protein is CASSSPGQTIRGYTF.

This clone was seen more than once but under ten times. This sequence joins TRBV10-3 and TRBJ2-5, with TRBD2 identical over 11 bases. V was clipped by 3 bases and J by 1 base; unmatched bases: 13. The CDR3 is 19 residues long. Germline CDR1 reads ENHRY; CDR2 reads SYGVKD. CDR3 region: CAISDVAGGLPNFQETQYF. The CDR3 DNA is TGTGCCATCAGTGATGTAGCGGGGGGGCTCCCCAATTTCCAAGAGACCCAGTACTTC.

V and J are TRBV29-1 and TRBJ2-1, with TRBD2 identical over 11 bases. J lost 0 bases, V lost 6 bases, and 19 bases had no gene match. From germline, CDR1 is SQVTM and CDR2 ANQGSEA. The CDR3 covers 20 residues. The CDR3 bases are TGCAGCGTGCTACTTCCGGGACTAGCGGCTACTCCGAGCTCCTACAATGAGCAGTTCTTC. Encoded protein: CSVLLPGLAATPSSYNEQFF.

CDR3 protein: CASSQGPLSFF. The DNA for the CDR3 is TGTGCCAGCAGTCAAGGACCCCTTTCGTTCTTC. The rearrangement uses TRBV27 and TRBJ2-1, with unresolved D. With 5 bases removed from V and 15 bases from J, the gap between germline ends came to 14 bases. Germline V lookup: CDR1 MNHEY, CDR2 SMNVEV (reference sequence). There are 11 residues in the CDR3.

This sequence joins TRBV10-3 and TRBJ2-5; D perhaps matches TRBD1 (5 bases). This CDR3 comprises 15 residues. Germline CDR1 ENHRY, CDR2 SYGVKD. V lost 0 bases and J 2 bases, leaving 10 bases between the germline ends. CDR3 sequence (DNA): TGTGCCATCAGTGAGTCAAAGGGGTATCAAGAGACCCAGTACTTC. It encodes CAISESKGYQETQYF.

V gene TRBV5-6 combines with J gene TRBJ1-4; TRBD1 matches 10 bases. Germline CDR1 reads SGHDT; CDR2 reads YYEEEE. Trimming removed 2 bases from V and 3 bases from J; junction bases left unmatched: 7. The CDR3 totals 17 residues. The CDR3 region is CASSFPGQGLANEKLFF. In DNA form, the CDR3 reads TGTGCCAGCAGCTTCCCGGGACAGGGGCTTGCTAATGAAAAACTGTTTTTT.

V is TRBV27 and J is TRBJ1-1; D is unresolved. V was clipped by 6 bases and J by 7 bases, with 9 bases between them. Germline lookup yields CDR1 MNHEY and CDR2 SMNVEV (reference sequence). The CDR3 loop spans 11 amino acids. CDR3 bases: TGTGCCAGCAGGTCCGGAATTGAAGCTTTCTTT. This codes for CASRSGIEAFF.

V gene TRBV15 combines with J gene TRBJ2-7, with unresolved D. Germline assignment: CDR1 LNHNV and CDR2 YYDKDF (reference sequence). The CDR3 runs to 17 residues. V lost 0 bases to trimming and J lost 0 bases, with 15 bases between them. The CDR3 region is CATSRDLWTFYSYEQYF. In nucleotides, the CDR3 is TGTGCCACCAGCAGAGATCTTTGGACCTTTTACTCCTACGAGCAGTACTTC.

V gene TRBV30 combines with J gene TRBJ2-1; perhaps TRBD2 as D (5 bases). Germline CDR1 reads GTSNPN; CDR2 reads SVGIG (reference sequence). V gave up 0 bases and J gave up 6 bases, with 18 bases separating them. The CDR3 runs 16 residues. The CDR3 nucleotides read TGTGCCTGGAGTGTACGCGGGTACCCACGTTTCAATGAGCAGTTCTTC. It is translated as CAWSVRGYPRFNEQFF.